This entry is about one T cell receptor beta chain. The CDR3 runs 16 residues. Germline V gives CDR1 LNHDA, CDR2 SQIVND (reference sequence). V gave up 4 bases and J gave up 7 bases; unmatched junction bases: 10. Profiling relied on immunoSEQ multiplex PCR, and the TCRdb table lists in-frame clones only, not all of them. Among about 220,000 clones listed, approximately 90% were seen once. These data come from a study of blood T cell repertoires in COVID-19. Across the whole study: Sources were T cells, B-cell-depleted T cells, or PBMCs; the material itself was cDNA or gDNA.

Participant-reported clinical history was the basis for cohort assignment. This TCR was recovered from a woman younger than 30 in a cohort exposed to, infected with or recovered from COVID-19 (not recorded which). Sequencing input: PBMCs or T cells enriched from blood (not recorded which). The V and J genes are TRBV19 and TRBJ2-1, with 10 bases fitting TRBD2. CDR3 DNA: TGTGCCAGTAGTACCTTACTAGCGGGAATAGGGAATGAGCAGTTCTTC. Translating it yields CASSTLLAGIGNEQFF.